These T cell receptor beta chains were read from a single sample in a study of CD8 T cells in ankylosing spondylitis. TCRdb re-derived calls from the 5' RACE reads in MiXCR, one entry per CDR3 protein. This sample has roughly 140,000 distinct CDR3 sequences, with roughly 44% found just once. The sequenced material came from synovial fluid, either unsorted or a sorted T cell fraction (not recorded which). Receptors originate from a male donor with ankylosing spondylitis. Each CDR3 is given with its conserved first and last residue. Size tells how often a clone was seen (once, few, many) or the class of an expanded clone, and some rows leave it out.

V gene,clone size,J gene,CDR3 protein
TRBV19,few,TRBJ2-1,CASSIDLLAGSSYNEQFF
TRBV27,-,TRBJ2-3,CASSLWGFGTDTQYF
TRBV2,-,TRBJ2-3,CASSEASGQYF
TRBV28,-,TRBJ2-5,CASSLITFRAQAGVYQETQYF
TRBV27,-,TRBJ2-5,CASTDTGTDQETQYF
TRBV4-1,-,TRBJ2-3,CASSQGERVSTDTQYF
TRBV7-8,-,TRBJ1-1,CASSLAGRGAFTEAFF
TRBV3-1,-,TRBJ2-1,CASSHPGLAAPYNEQFF
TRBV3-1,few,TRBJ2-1,CASSLHHLATYNEQFF
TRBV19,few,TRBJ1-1,CASMWGRGGDTEAFF